This TCR beta chain appears in the sequencing data of a study of blood T cell repertoires in COVID-19. This CDR3 is built from 15 residues. CDR1 is SGHNT and CDR2 is YYREEE in the germline V gene (reference sequence). Germline trimming cut 0 bases from V and 7 bases from J; bases unmatched to any gene: 3. Clones were sequenced by immunoSEQ multiplex PCR, and TCRdb holds only the in-frame ones, with some missing. The top ten clones hold over 5% of a sample with around 100,000 clones, roughly 91% of them seen once. The gene calls are TRBV5-4 and TRBJ2-1, with 11 positions matching TRBD2. The receptor was derived from a man between 18 and 29 years old with COVID-19, enrolled during active disease. What was sequenced was peripheral blood. The DNA of the CDR3 is TGTGCCAGCAGCTTGGGACTAGCGGGAAGGAATGAGCAGTTCTTC. This codes for CASSLGLAGRNEQFF.